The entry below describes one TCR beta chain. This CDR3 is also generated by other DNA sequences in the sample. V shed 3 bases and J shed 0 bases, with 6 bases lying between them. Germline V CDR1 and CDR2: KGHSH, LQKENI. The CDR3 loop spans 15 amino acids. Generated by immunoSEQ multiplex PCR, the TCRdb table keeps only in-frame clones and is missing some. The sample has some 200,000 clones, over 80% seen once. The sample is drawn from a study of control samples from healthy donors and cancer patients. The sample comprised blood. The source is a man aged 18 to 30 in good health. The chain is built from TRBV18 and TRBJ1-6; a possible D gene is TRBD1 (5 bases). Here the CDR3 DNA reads TGTGCCAGCTCACCTGGGACCTCCTATAATTCACCCCTCCACTTT. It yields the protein CASSPGTSYNSPLHF. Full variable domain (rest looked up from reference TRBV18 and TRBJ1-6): NAGVMQNPRHLVRRRGQEARLRCSPMKGHSHVYWYRQLPEEGLKFMVYLQKENIIDESGMPKERFSAEFPKEGPSILRIQQVVRGDSAAYFCASSPGTSYNSPLHFGNGTRLTVT.